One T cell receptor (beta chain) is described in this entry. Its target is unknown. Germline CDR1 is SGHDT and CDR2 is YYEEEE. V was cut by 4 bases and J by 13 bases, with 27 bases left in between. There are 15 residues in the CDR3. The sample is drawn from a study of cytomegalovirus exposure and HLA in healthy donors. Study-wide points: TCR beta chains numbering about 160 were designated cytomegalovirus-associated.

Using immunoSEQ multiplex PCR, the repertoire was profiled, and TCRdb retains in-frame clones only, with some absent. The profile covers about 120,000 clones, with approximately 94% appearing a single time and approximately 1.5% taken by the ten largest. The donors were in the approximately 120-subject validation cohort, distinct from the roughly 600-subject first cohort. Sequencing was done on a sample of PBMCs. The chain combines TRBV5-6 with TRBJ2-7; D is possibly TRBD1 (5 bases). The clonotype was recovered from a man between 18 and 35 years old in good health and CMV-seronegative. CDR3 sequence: CASSPGDSPASVVYF. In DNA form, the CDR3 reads TGTGCCAGCAGCCCAGGTGACAGTCCGGCCTCGGTGGTTTACTTC.